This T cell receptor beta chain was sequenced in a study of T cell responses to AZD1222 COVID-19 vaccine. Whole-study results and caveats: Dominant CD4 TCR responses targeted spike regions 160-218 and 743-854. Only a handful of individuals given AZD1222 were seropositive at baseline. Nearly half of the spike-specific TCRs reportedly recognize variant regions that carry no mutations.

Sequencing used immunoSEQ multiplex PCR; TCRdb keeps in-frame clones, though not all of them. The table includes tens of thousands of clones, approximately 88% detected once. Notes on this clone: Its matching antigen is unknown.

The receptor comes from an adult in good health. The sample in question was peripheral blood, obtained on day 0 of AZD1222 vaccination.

Here the CDR3 DNA reads TGTGCCAGCAGCTTAACGGGGGGAAGTTACAATGAGCAGTTCTTC. Translation gives CASSLTGGSYNEQFF. The chain recombines TRBV5-4 with TRBJ2-1; 7 nucleotides match TRBD2. Germline lookup yields CDR1 SGHNT and CDR2 YYREEE (reference sequence). J lost 4 bases, V lost 2 bases, and 6 bases had no gene match. The length of the CDR3 is 15 residues.